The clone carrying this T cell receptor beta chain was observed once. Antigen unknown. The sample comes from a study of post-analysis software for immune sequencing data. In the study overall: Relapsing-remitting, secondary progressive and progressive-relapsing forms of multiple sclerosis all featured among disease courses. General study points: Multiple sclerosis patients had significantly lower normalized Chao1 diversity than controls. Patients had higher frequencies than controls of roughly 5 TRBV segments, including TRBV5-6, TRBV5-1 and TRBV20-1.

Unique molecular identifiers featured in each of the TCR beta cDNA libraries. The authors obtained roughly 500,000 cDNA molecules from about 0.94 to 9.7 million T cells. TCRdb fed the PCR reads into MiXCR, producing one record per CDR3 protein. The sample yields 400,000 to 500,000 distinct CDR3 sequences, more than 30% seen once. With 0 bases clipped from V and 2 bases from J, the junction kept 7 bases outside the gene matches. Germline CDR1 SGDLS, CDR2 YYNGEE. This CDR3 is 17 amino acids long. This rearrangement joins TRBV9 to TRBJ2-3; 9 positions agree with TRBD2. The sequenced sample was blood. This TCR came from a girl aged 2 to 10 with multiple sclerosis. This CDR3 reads CASSVETAGGPTDTQYF. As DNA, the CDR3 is TGTGCCAGCAGCGTAGAAACGGCGGGGGGGCCCACAGATACGCAGTATTTT.